The entry that follows covers one T cell receptor (beta chain) sequence. This specimen belongs to a study of blood T cell repertoires in COVID-19. Germline-derived CDR1 and CDR2 are SGDLS and YYNGEE. Trimming removed 1 base at V and 7 bases at J, with 17 bases between. CDR3 length: 16 amino acids. The data were produced by immunoSEQ multiplex PCR, yet TCRdb's version contains in-frame clones alone and is incomplete. The sample lists 250,000 to 300,000 clones, about 90% occurring once. The origin of this receptor is a woman between 40 and 55 years old with acute or convalescent COVID-19. Sequences were obtained from peripheral blood. V and J are TRBV9 and TRBJ2-2; TRBD1 might be the D (5 bases). CDR3 sequence reads: CASSVTGRVGIGELFF. DNA of the CDR3: TGTGCCAGCAGCGTAACGGGCAGGGTAGGCATCGGGGAGCTGTTTTTT.